Following are 32 T cell receptor beta chains from one sample sequenced in a study of T-cell memory formation after mild COVID-19. Using its own MiXCR run on the 5' RACE reads, TCRdb lists one record per CDR3 protein. The data show about 440,000 distinct CDR3 sequences, with about 19% seen just once and more than 8% held by the top ten. Sample: PBMCs or a T cell subset sorted from them (not recorded which). Source of these receptors: an adult woman who had mild COVID-19 (a few samples of this study predate the infection). Cell type and time point are not known.

V and J are TRBV18 and TRBJ2-7; TRBD2 matches at 10 bases. Per the germline V gene, CDR1 is KGHSH and CDR2 is LQKENI. There are 15 residues in the CDR3. The V gene end was trimmed by 1 base and the J gene end by 3 bases; junction bases not matched to a gene: 3. The CDR3 DNA sequence: TGTGCCAGCTCACCACGGACTAGCGGATACTACGAGCAGTACTTC. Translation: CASSPRTSGYYEQYF.

This clonotype was counted a few times. The chain is built from TRBV12-3 or TRBV12-4 and TRBJ2-7; no firm D call. The CDR3 runs to 14 residues. Between the trimmed V and J ends, which lost 3 bases and 5 bases, there was a span of 14 bases. For the CDR3, the DNA is TGTGCCAGCAGTTTGGCGGAAGGTTTCCACGAGCAGTACTTC. The encoded protein is CASSLAEGFHEQYF.

In nucleotides, the CDR3 is TGTGCCACTCAGGCCAAAAACATTCAGTACTTC. As protein: CATQAKNIQYF. The gene calls are TRBV24-1 and TRBJ2-4; D gene ambiguous. Trimming stripped 10 bases from V and 1 base from J, with 4 bases between. CDR3 length: 11 residues. CDR1 and CDR2 (germline): KGHDR, SFDVKD.

This clonotype was counted only a few times. The J gene is TRBJ2-1, the V gene TRBV7-9; TRBD1 might be the D (6 bases). This CDR3 spans 14 amino acids. The germline V gene encodes CDR1 SEHNR and CDR2 FQNEAQ (reference sequence). V lost 5 bases, J lost 7 bases, and 15 bases lay in between. In DNA form, the CDR3 reads TGTGCCAGCAGCCCTAGTTGGACAGTGAATGAGCAGTTCTTC. Translated, it gives CASSPSWTVNEQFF.

The V gene is TRBV10-3, the J gene TRBJ2-7; 14 bases match TRBD2. The CDR3 is 17 residues long. V lost 3 bases, J lost 3 bases, and 7 bases stayed unmatched. The germline V gene encodes CDR1 ENHRY and CDR2 SYGVKD. The CDR3 loop reads CAISDIPGLAGVYEQYF. The CDR3 DNA reads TGTGCCATCAGTGATATACCGGGACTAGCGGGGGTCTACGAGCAGTACTTC.

The sample holds a few counts of this clonotype. The chain employs TRBV7-2 and TRBJ1-4; possibly TRBD1 for D (5 bases). Trimming pared 1 base from V and 11 bases from J, leaving 20 bases between. This CDR3 is built from 16 residues. Germline CDR1 and CDR2: SGHTA and FQGNSA. CDR3 in amino acids: CASSLDAGTGSLKLFF. In DNA form, the CDR3 reads TGTGCCAGCAGCTTAGACGCCGGGACTGGGAGTTTGAAACTGTTTTTT.

The chain's CDR3 is CASSHARTVTRWNTEQFF. CDR3 nucleotide sequence: TGCGCCAGCAGCCACGCGCGGACCGTCACTCGCTGGAATACTGAGCAGTTCTTC. The rearrangement links TRBV4-3 to TRBJ2-1; no clear D gene. Trimming removed 3 bases from V and 9 bases from J, with 27 bases in between. CDR1 and CDR2 (germline): LGHNA, YSLEER. CDR3 length: 18 amino acids.

The chain uses TRBV11-3 and TRBJ2-7, with D tentatively TRBD2 (6 bases). Germline lookup yields CDR1 SGHNT and CDR2 YENEEA. There are 15 residues in the CDR3. The V and J ends lost 4 bases and 3 bases respectively, with 16 bases between them. CDR3 in DNA: TGTGCCAGCAGCTCACCCAGCGGGTTTGACTACGAGCAGTACTTC. It encodes CASSSPSGFDYEQYF.

The J gene is TRBJ1-1, the V gene TRBV29-1; D may be TRBD1 (5 bases). V was cut by 7 bases and J by 7 bases, with 19 bases left in between. The CDR3 contains 13 residues. From germline, CDR1 is SQVTM and CDR2 ANQGSEA. The CDR3 loop reads CSAPVWGSSEAFF. The CDR3 DNA reads TGCAGCGCACCCGTTTGGGGGTCGAGTGAAGCTTTCTTT.

The chain has TRBV18 and TRBJ1-1; D gene uncertain. The V gene lost 6 bases and the J gene lost 1 base, with 12 bases spanning the gap. Germline V gives CDR1 KGHSH, CDR2 LQKENI. There are 14 residues in the CDR3. The CDR3 sequence: CASSSGAWNTEAFF. As DNA, the CDR3 is TGTGCCAGCTCCTCGGGAGCCTGGAACACTGAAGCTTTCTTT. The complete variable domain, with remaining parts taken from reference TRBV18 and TRBJ1-1, reads NAGVMQNPRHLVRRRGQEARLRCSPMKGHSHVYWYRQLPEEGLKFMVYLQKENIIDESGMPKERFSAEFPKEGPSILRIQQVVRGDSAAYFCASSSGAWNTEAFFGQGTRLTVV.

This clonotype was counted between two and nine times. The chain combines TRBV12-3 or TRBV12-4 with TRBJ1-1; D unclear. V was trimmed by 5 bases and J by 8 bases, leaving 33 bases between them. There are 19 residues in the CDR3. The CDR3 is CASSSDIWTKRRNTVEAFF. CDR3 DNA sequence: TGTGCCAGCAGTAGCGACATTTGGACCAAACGTAGGAACACTGTGGAAGCTTTCTTT.

The gene calls are TRBV6-1 and TRBJ1-1, with D possibly being TRBD1 (5 bases). This CDR3 spans 14 amino acids. CDR1 MNHNS and CDR2 SASEGT come from the germline V gene. Trimming left V 3 bases short and J 3 bases short, with 11 bases between. In nucleotides, the CDR3 is TGTGCCAGCAGTGACTTCGACAGCTACACTGAAGCTTTCTTT. It translates to CASSDFDSYTEAFF.

This clonotype came up a few times. This rearrangement joins TRBV11-1 to TRBJ1-1; the D is unclear. This CDR3 has 15 residues. Looked up from germline, CDR1 is SGHAT and CDR2 is FQDESV (reference sequence). V dropped 3 bases and J dropped 2 bases, with 13 bases sitting between them. CDR3 coding DNA: TGTGCCAGCAGCTTTTACGGCAGTCGAAACACTGAAGCTTTCTTT. This translates into CASSFYGSRNTEAFF.

This clonotype has just a few counts. V usage is TRBV12-3 or TRBV12-4 and J usage is TRBJ1-2; D unclear. This CDR3 contains 13 residues. The V gene lost 6 bases and the J gene lost 0 bases, with 8 bases spanning the gap. The CDR3 DNA is TGTGCCAGCAGCCTCTTAGCTAACTATGGCTACACCTTC. Encoded protein: CASSLLANYGYTF.

This clonotype was observed a few times. The rearrangement links TRBV12-3 or TRBV12-4 to TRBJ2-3; 10 nucleotides align to TRBD2. The J segment lost 0 bases and the V segment lost 6 bases, leaving 3 bases of the junction unmatched. There are 15 residues in the CDR3. Here the CDR3 DNA reads TGTGCCAGCAGGCGGACTAGCGGTAGCACAGATACGCAGTATTTT. Translation gives CASRRTSGSTDTQYF.

The chain couples TRBV19 to TRBJ2-1; 10 bases agree with TRBD1. The CDR3 sequence is 15 residues long. Germline trimming cut 5 bases from V and 4 bases from J; bases unmatched to any gene: 5. The V gene's germline CDR1 is LNHDA and CDR2 SQIVND (reference sequence). CDR3 sequence (DNA): TGTGCCAGTAGTTCGCGACAGGGGGCATACAATGAGCAGTTCTTC. This encodes CASSSRQGAYNEQFF.

This clonotype was seen only a few times. This chain connects TRBV20-1 to TRBJ1-5, with D tentatively TRBD1 (6 bases). V dropped 0 bases and J dropped 2 bases, with 14 bases sitting between them. This CDR3 has 16 residues. From germline, CDR1 is DFQATT and CDR2 SNEGSKA (reference sequence). The CDR3 loop is CSARDFPGVGNQPQHF. The CDR3 nucleotides read TGCAGTGCTAGAGATTTTCCAGGGGTTGGCAATCAGCCCCAGCATTTT.

This clonotype was recorded a few times. CDR3 sequence reads: CASRGTGKGGNQPQHF. The CDR3 DNA sequence: TGTGCCAGCAGGGGGACAGGGAAGGGCGGCAATCAGCCCCAGCATTTT. V gene TRBV12-3 or TRBV12-4 combines with J gene TRBJ1-5; 9 bases agree with TRBD1. The CDR3 runs 16 residues. With 6 bases clipped from V and 2 bases from J, the junction kept 8 bases outside the gene matches.

The chain couples TRBV5-4 to TRBJ2-7, with 15 bases matching TRBD2. Germline CDR1 reads SGHNT; CDR2 reads YYREEE (reference sequence). The CDR3 contains 14 residues. With V trimmed by 3 bases and J by 8 bases, 3 bases remained unmatched. CDR3 sequence (DNA): TGTGCCAGCAGCTGGGGACTAGCGGGGGGTCAGCAGTACTTC. It specifies CASSWGLAGGQQYF.

Only a few counts were recorded for this clonotype. The rearrangement joins TRBV4-1 to TRBJ2-1; 7 bases map to TRBD1. Germline CDR1 MGHRA, CDR2 YSYEKL. Trimming cost V 2 bases and J 9 bases; bases outside gene matches: 13. This CDR3 has 16 amino acids. The CDR3 here is CASSQQTQGPDGEQFF. CDR3 in DNA: TGCGCCAGCAGCCAACAAACACAGGGGCCGGACGGTGAGCAGTTCTTC.

This clonotype was observed a handful of times. CDR3 amino acids: CASSDWTGNGEAFF. The CDR3 nucleotides read TGTGCCAGCAGTGATTGGACAGGGAATGGTGAAGCTTTCTTT. The V and J genes are TRBV25-1 and TRBJ1-1; the match to TRBD1 covers 8 bases. CDR1 is MGHDK, CDR2 SYGVNS, per germline. Trimming cost V 3 bases and J 7 bases; bases outside gene matches: 7. This CDR3 comprises 14 residues. The full variable domain, completed using reference TRBV25-1 and TRBJ1-1, is EADIYQTPRYLVIGTGKKITLECSQTMGHDKMYWYQQDPGMELHLIHYSYGVNSTEKGDLSSESTVSRIRTEHFPLTLESARPSHTSQYLCASSDWTGNGEAFFGQGTRLTVV.

This clonotype was found a few times. The chain carries TRBV6-2 or TRBV6-3 and TRBJ2-5; D is possibly TRBD2 (5 bases). Trimming cost V 6 bases and J 5 bases, with 19 bases left between them. The CDR3 length is 15 residues. Germline CDR1 MNHEY, CDR2 SVGEGT. The CDR3 DNA follows: TGTGCCAGCAGACGCACTGCAAACCCGGGGGAGACCCAGTACTTC. Translating it yields CASRRTANPGETQYF.

The J gene is TRBJ2-5, the V gene TRBV7-6; D gene ambiguous. The CDR3 sequence is 12 residues long. CDR1 and CDR2 (germline): SGHVS, FNYEAQ. The V end lost 4 bases, the J end lost 5 bases, and 8 bases lay between the germline ends. In DNA, the CDR3 is TGTGCCAGCAGCTCGGCGGAGGAGACCCAGTACTTC. Its protein is CASSSAEETQYF.

This clonotype was detected a few times. The gene calls are TRBV24-1 and TRBJ2-3; TRBD1 or TRBD2 may be the D gene (5 bases each). There are 11 residues in the CDR3. Per the germline V gene, CDR1 is KGHDR and CDR2 is SFDVKD. Trimming shortened V by 7 bases and J by 5 bases, and 6 bases separated the two germline ends. The CDR3 sequence is CATRGRDTQYF. CDR3 coding DNA: TGTGCCACCAGGGGACGAGATACGCAGTATTTT.

The chain combines TRBV24-1 with TRBJ1-2; D not resolved. CDR3 length equals 14 residues. Trimming cost V 5 bases and J 8 bases, with 17 bases left between them. CDR1 KGHDR and CDR2 SFDVKD come from the germline V gene. In DNA, the CDR3 is TGTGCCACCAGTGTTTCGGGCCGTGCTTCAGGCTACACCTTC. Translating it yields CATSVSGRASGYTF.

The sample holds a few counts of this clonotype. The J gene is TRBJ1-1, the V gene TRBV9, with D uncertain. The CDR3 is made up of 13 amino acids. Trimming removed 2 bases at V and 2 bases at J, with 7 bases between. Germline loops: CDR1 SGDLS, CDR2 YYNGEE. The CDR3 reads CASSVTDNTEAFF. As DNA, the CDR3 is TGTGCCAGCAGCGTTACAGATAACACTGAAGCTTTCTTT.

Concerning this clonotype itself: At one end the junction does not follow the germline gene, possibly because of a read error. V is TRBV3-1 and J is TRBJ2-2; 13 bases match TRBD2. Germline lookup yields CDR1 LGHDT and CDR2 YNNKEL (reference sequence). CDR3 size: 17 residues. The DNA of the CDR3 is TGTGCCAGCAGCCTGGGACTAGCGGGACGGAACACCGGGGAGCTGTCTTTT. Its translation: CASSLGLAGRNTGELSF.

This clonotype was observed a handful of times. The rearrangement uses TRBV12-3 or TRBV12-4 and TRBJ1-2; TRBD1 is a possible D gene (6 bases). CDR3 size: 13 residues. The V gene lost 3 bases and the J gene lost 4 bases, with 9 bases spanning the gap. CDR3 in amino acids: CASSFRGGYGYTF. CDR3 DNA sequence: TGTGCCAGCAGTTTTAGAGGGGGCTATGGCTACACCTTC.

The chain is built from TRBV7-2 and TRBJ2-1; the match to TRBD1 covers 8 bases. Germline V gene sequence: CDR1 SGHTA, CDR2 FQGNSA. With 4 bases clipped from V and 8 bases from J, the junction kept 7 bases outside the gene matches. The CDR3 sequence is 14 residues long. CDR3 residues: CASSSGQGNHEQFF. The CDR3 DNA sequence: TGTGCCAGCAGCTCCGGACAGGGAAATCATGAGCAGTTCTTC.

The rearrangement links TRBV4-2 to TRBJ2-2; 7 bases map to TRBD2. There are 16 residues in the CDR3. The junction had 6 bases not matched to a gene; V was cut back by 3 bases and J by 2 bases. CDR1 is LGHNA, CDR2 YNFKEQ, per germline. The CDR3 protein is CASSQEAGSNTGELFF. The DNA for the CDR3 is TGTGCCAGCAGCCAGGAAGCGGGATCAAACACCGGGGAGCTGTTTTTT.

The chain links TRBV2 to TRBJ2-5; 8 bases are shared with TRBD2. Germline V gives CDR1 SNHLY, CDR2 FYNNEI. Losses at the gene ends were 9 bases for V and 7 bases for J; bases not matched to a gene: 10. This CDR3 is 13 amino acids long. CDR3 region: CARREEVLGTQYF. The DNA of the CDR3 is TGTGCCAGGCGGGAGGAGGTTTTGGGGACCCAGTACTTC.

This clonotype was seen only a few times. The chain couples TRBV5-1 to TRBJ2-1, with 7 bases lining up with TRBD2. The CDR3 length is 14 residues. After removal of 4 bases from V and 6 bases from J, the junction contained 7 bases not matched to a gene. The germline gives CDR1 SGHRS, CDR2 YFSETQ. CDR3 coding DNA: TGCGCCAGCAGCCCCTGGACTAGTAGCAATGAGCAGTTCTTC. It specifies CASSPWTSSNEQFF.